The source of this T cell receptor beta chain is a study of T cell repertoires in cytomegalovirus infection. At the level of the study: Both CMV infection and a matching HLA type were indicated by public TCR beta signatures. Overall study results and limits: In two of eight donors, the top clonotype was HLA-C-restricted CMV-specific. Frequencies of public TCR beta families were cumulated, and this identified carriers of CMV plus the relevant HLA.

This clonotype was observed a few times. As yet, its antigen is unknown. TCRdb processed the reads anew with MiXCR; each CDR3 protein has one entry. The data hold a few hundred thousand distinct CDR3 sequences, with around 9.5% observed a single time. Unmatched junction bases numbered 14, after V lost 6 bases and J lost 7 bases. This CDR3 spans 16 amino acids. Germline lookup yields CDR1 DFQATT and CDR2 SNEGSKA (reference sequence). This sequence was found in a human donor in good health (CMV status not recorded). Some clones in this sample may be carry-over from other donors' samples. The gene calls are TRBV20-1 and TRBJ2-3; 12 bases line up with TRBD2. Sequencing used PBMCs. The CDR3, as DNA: TGCAGTGCCCCCCGGACTAGCGGGGCTACCACGAATACGCAGTATTTT. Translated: CSAPRTSGATTNTQYF.